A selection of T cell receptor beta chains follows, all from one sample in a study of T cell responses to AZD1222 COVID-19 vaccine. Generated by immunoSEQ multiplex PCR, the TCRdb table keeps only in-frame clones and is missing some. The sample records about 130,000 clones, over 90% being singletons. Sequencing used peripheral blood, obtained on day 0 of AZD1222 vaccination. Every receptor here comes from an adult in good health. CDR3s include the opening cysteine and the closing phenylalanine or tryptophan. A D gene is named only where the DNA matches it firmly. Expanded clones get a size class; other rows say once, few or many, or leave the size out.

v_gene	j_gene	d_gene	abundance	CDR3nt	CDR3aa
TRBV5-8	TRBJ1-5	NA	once	TGTGCCAGCAGCCCGGGACACTATAGCAATCAGCCCCAGCATTTT	CASSPGHYSNQPQHF
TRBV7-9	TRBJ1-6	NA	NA	TGTGCCAGCAGCGCCGGGCGCGCGGGGAATTCACCCCTCCACTTT	CASSAGRAGNSPLHF
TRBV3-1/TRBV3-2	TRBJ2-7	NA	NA	TGTGCCAGCAGCCAAGAGGCCAGCCGAGCGTACGAGCAGTACTTC	CASSQEASRAYEQYF
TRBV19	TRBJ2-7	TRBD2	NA	TGTGCCAGTAGCCGGGGACTAGGGACCTACGAGCAGTACTTC	CASSRGLGTYEQYF
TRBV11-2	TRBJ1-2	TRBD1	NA	TGTGCCAGCAGCACTTACAGGGGCAAGTGGCGTGGCTACACCTTC	CASSTYRGKWRGYTF
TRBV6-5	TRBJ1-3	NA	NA	TGTGCCAGCAGTCAGAACTCTGGAAACACCATATATTTT	CASSQNSGNTIYF
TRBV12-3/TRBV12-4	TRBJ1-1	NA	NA	TGTGCCAGCAGGAGGGGGGCTGCGACTGAAGCTTTCTTT	CASRRGAATEAFF
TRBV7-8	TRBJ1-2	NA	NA	TGTGCCAGCAGCTTAGAGCCGGGGGGCTGGAACTATGGCTACACCTTC	CASSLEPGGWNYGYTF
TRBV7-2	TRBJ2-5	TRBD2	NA	TGTGCCAGCAGCCCCCCGGGACTAGCGGGGGAAGAGACCCAGTACTTC	CASSPPGLAGEETQYF
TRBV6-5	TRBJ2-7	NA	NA	TGTGCCAGCAGGGGGTACAGGGCGACGGCCGAGCAGTACTTC	CASRGYRATAEQYF
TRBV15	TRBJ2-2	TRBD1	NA	TGTGCCACCAGCAGAGATAAGGGGACAGGGGACACCGGGGAGCTGTTTTTT	CATSRDKGTGDTGELFF
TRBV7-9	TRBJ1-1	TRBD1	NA	TGTGCCAGCAGCCCTAGGACAGGGAGGGGGACTGAAGCTTTCTTT	CASSPRTGRGTEAFF
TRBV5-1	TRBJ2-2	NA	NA	TGCGCCAGCAGCTTGGGAGGAAGGCCTGGCTTGGGCACCGGGGAGCTGTTTTTT	CASSLGGRPGLGTGELFF
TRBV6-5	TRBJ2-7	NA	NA	TGTGCCAGCAGTTACACGGACACTACCTACGAGCAGTACTTC	CASSYTDTTYEQYF
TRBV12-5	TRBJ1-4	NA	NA	TGTGCTAGTGGTGGAGAGGGGGGGCACGGTGAAAAACTGTTTTTT	CASGGEGGHGEKLFF
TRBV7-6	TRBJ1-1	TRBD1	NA	TGTGCCAGCAGCTTAAGACAGGGCCACACTGAAGCTTTCTTT	CASSLRQGHTEAFF
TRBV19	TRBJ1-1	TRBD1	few	TGTGCCAGTATCGGACAGGGGAACACTGAAGCTTTCTTT	CASIGQGNTEAFF
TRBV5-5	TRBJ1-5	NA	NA	TGTGCCAGCAGCTACCTGACAGAACAGCCCCAGCATTTT	CASSYLTEQPQHF
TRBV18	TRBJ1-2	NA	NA	TGTGCCAGCTCACCAGGGCGGGCGGATCTCCCTGGCTACACCTTC	CASSPGRADLPGYTF
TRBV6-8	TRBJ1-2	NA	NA	TGTGCCAGCAGCGACCTAAGCCCTAGACATGGCTACACCTTC	CASSDLSPRHGYTF
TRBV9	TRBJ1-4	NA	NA	TGTGCCAGCAGCGTGGGAGCAGGGTGGACTCCTGAAAAACTGTTTTTT	CASSVGAGWTPEKLFF
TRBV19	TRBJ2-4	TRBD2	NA	TGTGCCAGTAGTATAGATGGGGGGGCGGGAGGCATTCAGTACTTC	CASSIDGGAGGIQYF
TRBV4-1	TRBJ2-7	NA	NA	TGCGCCAGCAGCCAGCCGGGATCCACCTCCTACGAGCAGTACTTC	CASSQPGSTSYEQYF
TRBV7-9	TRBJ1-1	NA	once	TGTGCCAGCAGCTTAAAGGGGGTAGGCACTGAAGCTTTCTTT	CASSLKGVGTEAFF
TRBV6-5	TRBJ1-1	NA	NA	TGTGCCAGCAGTTATCAAACAGGGCTGAACACTGAAGCTTTCTTT	CASSYQTGLNTEAFF
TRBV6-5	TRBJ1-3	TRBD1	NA	TGTGCCAGCCGGGATCGGGGACAGGGGGCAAACACCATATATTTT	CASRDRGQGANTIYF
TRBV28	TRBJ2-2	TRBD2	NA	TGTGCCAGCAGATTAGCGGGGGCGCCATCGGCCGGGGAGCTGTTTTTT	CASRLAGAPSAGELFF
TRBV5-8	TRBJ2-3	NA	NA	TGTGCCAGCGGGCGGAGGGTTGGCACAGATACGCAGTATTTT	CASGRRVGTDTQYF
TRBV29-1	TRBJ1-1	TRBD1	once	TGCAGCGTTGAACGTTTAGGTTCCGACAGGGTATTTACTGAAGCTTTCTTT	CSVERLGSDRVFTEAFF
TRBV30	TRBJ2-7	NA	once	TGTGCCTGGAGTGTTGGCTCCTTCGCCTACGAGCAGTACTTC	CAWSVGSFAYEQYF
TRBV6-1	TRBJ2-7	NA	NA	TGTGCCAGCAGTGAAGAGGAAGGCCTTAGCTCCTACGAGCAGTACTTC	CASSEEEGLSSYEQYF
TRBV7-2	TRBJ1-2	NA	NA	TGTGCCAGCAGCTTAGAGGCCTCTAACTATGGCTACACCTTC	CASSLEASNYGYTF
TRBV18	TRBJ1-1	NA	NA	TGTGCCAGCTCACCACAGGGGTTGAACACTGAAGCTTTCTTT	CASSPQGLNTEAFF
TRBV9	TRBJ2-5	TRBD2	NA	TGTGCCAGCAGCCCCGGGGGGGCGGTAGTGGAGACCCAGTACTTC	CASSPGGAVVETQYF
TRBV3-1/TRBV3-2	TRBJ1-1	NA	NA	TGTGCCAGCAGCCGGGGTAACACTGAAGCTTTCTTT	CASSRGNTEAFF
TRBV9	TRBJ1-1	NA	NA	TGTGCCAGCAGCCCTACACTCCGGACAGTGGAGGCTTTCTTT	CASSPTLRTVEAFF
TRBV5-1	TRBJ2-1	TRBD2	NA	TGCGCCAGCAGCTCCGCGGGAGGGGGTGGTGAGCAGTTCTTC	CASSSAGGGGEQFF
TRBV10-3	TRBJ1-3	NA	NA	TGTGCCATCAGTGAGGCAGTTGGGGGCCTCTCTGGAAACACCATATATTTT	CAISEAVGGLSGNTIYF
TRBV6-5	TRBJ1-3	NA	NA	TGTGCCAGCAGTTACGCGGGCAGGTCTGGAAACACCATATATTTT	CASSYAGRSGNTIYF
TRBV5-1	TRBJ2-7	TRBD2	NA	TGCGCCAGCAGCTGGGGACTAGCGGGGGGGCTTAATTCCTACGAGCAGTACTTC	CASSWGLAGGLNSYEQYF
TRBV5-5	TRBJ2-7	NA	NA	TGTGCCAGCAGCTTGAAGCGAGCCCCCTACGAGCAGTACTTC	CASSLKRAPYEQYF
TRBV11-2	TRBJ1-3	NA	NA	TGTGCCAGCAGCCGCTGGGGAACAGGGAGCTCTGGAAACACCATATATTTT	CASSRWGTGSSGNTIYF
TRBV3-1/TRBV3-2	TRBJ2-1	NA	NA	TGTGCCAGCAGCAGAATTGTTGGCAATGAGCAGTTCTTC	CASSRIVGNEQFF
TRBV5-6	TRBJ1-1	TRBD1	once	TGTGCCAGCAGCTTGGGGGGACAGAGCATGAACACTGAAGCTTTCTTT	CASSLGGQSMNTEAFF
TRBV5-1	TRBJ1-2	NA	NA	TGCGCCAGCAGCTTGGGCGGACGGACAATAGATGGCTACACCTTC	CASSLGGRTIDGYTF
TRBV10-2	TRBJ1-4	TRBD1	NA	TGCGCCAGCACAGAATCCGGGACAGACTATGAAAAACTGTTTTTT	CASTESGTDYEKLFF
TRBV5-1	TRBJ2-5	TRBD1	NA	TGCGCCAGCAGCGAGGGACAGACCCAAGAGACCCAGTACTTC	CASSEGQTQETQYF
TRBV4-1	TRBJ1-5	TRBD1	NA	TGCGCCAGCAGCTCCCGGGACAGGGCGCTAGGGCCCCAGCATTTT	CASSSRDRALGPQHF
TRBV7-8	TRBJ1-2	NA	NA	TGTGCCAGCAGCGGTGGACCGCGGCATGGCTACACCTTC	CASSGGPRHGYTF
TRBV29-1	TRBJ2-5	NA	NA	TGCAGCGTTGATGGTTGGCTTCAAGAGACCCAGTACTTC	CSVDGWLQETQYF
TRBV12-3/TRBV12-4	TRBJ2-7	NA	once	TGTGCCAGCAGTTTAGGCCCGGGACCCAGCTTC	CASSLGPGPSF
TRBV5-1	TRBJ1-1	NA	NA	TGCGCCAGCAGCTTGGCGGGGCGCACTGAAGCTTTCTTT	CASSLAGRTEAFF
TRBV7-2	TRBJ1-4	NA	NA	TGTGCCAGCAGCTTAGTCGGGAAGCCCGGGGGGTATGAAAAACTGTTTTTT	CASSLVGKPGGYEKLFF
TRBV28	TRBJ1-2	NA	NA	TGTGCCAGCAGTTTATTTCAGGGAAGATCGTCCTATGGCTACACCTTC	CASSLFQGRSSYGYTF
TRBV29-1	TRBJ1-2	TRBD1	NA	TGCAGCGTACCCGGACAGGCGAGCTATGGCTACACCTTC	CSVPGQASYGYTF
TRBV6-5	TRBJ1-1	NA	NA	TGTGCCAGCAGTTACTCCGGGGGAATAACTGAAGCTTTCTTT	CASSYSGGITEAFF
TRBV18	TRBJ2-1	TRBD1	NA	TGTGCCAGCTCACTCGGGACAGCTTTAAGCTCCTACAATGAGCAGTTCTTC	CASSLGTALSSYNEQFF
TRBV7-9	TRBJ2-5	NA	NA	TGTGCCAGCAGCCCGACCGCCGTTGTGCCGACCCAGTACTTC	CASSPTAVVPTQYF
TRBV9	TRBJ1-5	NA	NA	TGTGCCAGCAGCCCACCGGGGACGGATAGCAATCAGCCCCAGCATTTT	CASSPPGTDSNQPQHF
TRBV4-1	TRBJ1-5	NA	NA	TGCGCCAGCAGCCAAGCGTGGGAGGGAATGGAGCCCCAGCATTTT	CASSQAWEGMEPQHF